The present T cell receptor beta chain was sequenced within a study of blood T cell repertoires in COVID-19. Per the original methods: For nucleated cells, counts were estimated from reference gene primer amplification. Here immunoSEQ multiplex PCR was the method, and the copy in TCRdb shows in-frame clones only, minus some. The V and J calls and clone size come from that table; D and trimming were worked out from the DNA. The sample lists 150,000 to 160,000 clones, about 90% occurring once. This clonotype originated in a man aged 50 to 60 with acute or convalescent COVID-19. The sample comprised peripheral blood.

The CDR3 region is CASSRGSGNQNIQYF. Here the CDR3 DNA reads TGCGCCAGCAGCCGGGGTTCGGGAAACCAAAACATTCAGTACTTC. The chain links TRBV5-1 to TRBJ2-4; a possible D gene is TRBD2 (5 bases). Germline V gene lookup returns CDR1 SGHRS and CDR2 YFSETQ. Trimming took off 4 bases at V and 5 bases at J, with 16 bases between the two ends. This CDR3 has 15 residues.